This entry lists 16 T cell receptor beta chains sequenced from one sample in a study of vaccination effects on CD4 cells after COVID-19. For these receptors, no antigen is known. Expansion of antigen-specific CD4+ T cells with viral peptide pools was carried out by the ViraFEST assay before sequencing. Investigators separated out CD4+ T cells once less than 11 days of culture had passed. According to PCR results, the person was infected with SARS-CoV-2 between March and December 2020. TCRdb's copy holds only in-frame clones and misses some; the assay was immunoSEQ multiplex PCR. The data show under 70,000 clones, 76% seen once. Here the sequenced sample was CD4+ T cells from PBMCs cultured with HIV peptides, taken before COVID-19 vaccination. Subset described: HIV-1 Nef peptide pool negative control/reference culture. These receptors all come from a human donor who had a prior SARS-CoV-2 infection.

This chain uses TRBV7-2 with TRBJ2-5; tentatively, D is TRBD2 (5 bases). The CDR3 length is 12 residues. Germline V gene lookup returns CDR1 SGHTA and CDR2 FQGNSA. V was clipped by 2 bases and J by 5 bases, with 6 bases between them. DNA of the CDR3: TGTGCCAGCAGCTTAAGAGGGGAGACCCAGTACTTC. Translating it yields CASSLRGETQYF.

This clone came up once. This sequence joins TRBV27 and TRBJ2-7; D unclear. The length of the CDR3 is 15 residues. Germline CDR1 MNHEY, CDR2 SMNVEV (reference sequence). V lost 4 bases to trimming and J lost 2 bases, with 15 bases between them. The DNA for the CDR3 is TGTGCCAGCAGTTCGAGGATTCTTCCTCCCTACGAGCAGTACTTC. This sequence encodes CASSSRILPPYEQYF.

This rearrangement joins TRBV20-1 to TRBJ2-3; D remains unclear. Trimming removed 0 bases from V and 6 bases from J, with 4 bases in between. Germline CDR1 is DFQATT and CDR2 is SNEGSKA (reference sequence). The length of the CDR3 is 11 residues. Written as DNA, the CDR3 is TGCAGTGCTAGAGAGGTCGATACGCAGTATTTT. Residues: CSAREVDTQYF.

With regard to this clone: At one of its ends the junction is not consistent with the germline gene, which may arise from a read error. The V and J genes are TRBV4-2 and TRBJ2-3, with TRBD2 matching 8 bases. Germline loops: CDR1 LGHNA, CDR2 YNFKEQ. The CDR3 sequence is 19 residues long. CDR3 residues: CASNQGAWGGRGRKDTQYF. The DNA of the CDR3 is TGTGCCAGCAACCAAGGAGCCTGGGGTGGGCGCGGGAGGAAAGATACGCAGTATTTT.

This clone was counted once. This specimen includes other DNA sequences encoding the same CDR3. This rearrangement joins TRBV30 to TRBJ1-5, with 7 bases matching TRBD1. CDR1 and CDR2 (germline): GTSNPN, SVGIG (reference sequence). The CDR3 is 13 residues long. The V gene end was trimmed by 2 bases and the J gene end by 4 bases; junction bases not matched to a gene: 2. The CDR3 is CAWSLQGNQPQHF. Here the CDR3 DNA reads TGTGCCTGGAGTTTACAGGGGAATCAGCCCCAGCATTTT.

The chain recombines TRBV18 with TRBJ2-5; tentative D call: TRBD2 (6 bases). This CDR3 comprises 15 residues. Trimming removed 4 bases at V and 1 base at J, with 13 bases between. Germline values: CDR1 KGHSH, CDR2 LQKENI. CDR3 DNA: TGTGCCAGCTCACGTTTCCGGGGGTCCCAAGAGACCCAGTACTTC. Translated: CASSRFRGSQETQYF.

This clone was seen only once. The rearrangement links TRBV12-3 or TRBV12-4 to TRBJ2-7; 11 bases map to TRBD2. The CDR3 runs to 13 residues. V shed 4 bases and J 4 bases; nucleotides not matched to a gene: 0. CDR3 sequence: CASSSSGGYEQYF. As DNA, the CDR3 is TGTGCCAGCAGTTCTAGCGGGGGGTACGAGCAGTACTTC.

The J gene is TRBJ2-5, the V gene TRBV2, with 8 bases matching TRBD1. This CDR3 contains 16 residues. CDR1 SNHLY and CDR2 FYNNEI come from the germline V gene. V gave up 11 bases and J gave up 5 bases; unmatched junction bases: 19. The CDR3 here is CAGARSRTGNLETQYF. CDR3 DNA sequence: TGTGCCGGAGCGCGAAGCAGGACAGGGAATTTGGAGACCCAGTACTTC.

V and J are TRBV7-9 and TRBJ1-4; D not certain. The germline V gene encodes CDR1 SEHNR and CDR2 FQNEAQ (reference sequence). This CDR3 is built from 15 residues. Trimming pared 5 bases from V and 0 bases from J, leaving 10 bases between. The chain's CDR3 is CASSITEATNEKLFF. The CDR3 coding sequence is TGTGCCAGCAGCATTACAGAGGCAACTAATGAAAAACTGTTTTTT. Looking up the rest from reference TRBV7-9 and TRBJ1-4 gives the full variable domain: DTGVSQNPRHKITKRGQNVTFRCDPISEHNRLYWYRQTLGQGPEFLTYFQNEAQLEKSRLLSDRFSAERPKGSFSTLEIQRTEQGDSAMYLCASSITEATNEKLFFGSGTQLSVL.

J is TRBJ1-4 and V is TRBV2, with a possible D match to TRBD1 (5 bases). CDR1 and CDR2 (germline): SNHLY, FYNNEI. The CDR3 sequence is 13 residues long. The V end lost 7 bases, the J end lost 8 bases, and 14 bases lay between the germline ends. CDR3 bases: TGTGCCAGCAACGGGGCGATGGGGGAAAAACTGTTTTTT. This translates into CASNGAMGEKLFF.

The V call is TRBV7-2, the J call TRBJ2-1, with D perhaps TRBD2 (6 bases). The V and J ends lost 5 bases and 2 bases respectively, with 13 bases between them. The CDR3 loop spans 15 amino acids. Per the germline V gene, CDR1 is SGHTA and CDR2 is FQGNSA. CDR3 sequence reads: CASSPRLAAYNEQFF. CDR3 nucleotides: TGTGCCAGCAGCCCGAGATTAGCGGCCTACAATGAGCAGTTCTTC.

The J gene is TRBJ2-1, the V gene TRBV5-4; D tentatively fits TRBD1 or TRBD2 (6 bases each). V lost 5 bases, J lost 3 bases, and 18 bases lay in between. The CDR3 totals 16 residues. CDR1 and CDR2 (germline): SGHNT, YYREEE (reference sequence). The CDR3 DNA sequence: TGTGCCAGCAGTCTGGTAGGGGGGAATGACTACAATGAGCAGTTCTTC. This encodes CASSLVGGNDYNEQFF. The whole variable domain, filled in from reference TRBV5-4 and TRBJ2-1, reads ETGVTQSPTHLIKTRGQQVTLRCSSQSGHNTVSWYQQALGQGPQFIFQYYREEENGRGNFPPRFSGLQFPNYSSELNVNALELDDSALYLCASSLVGGNDYNEQFFGPGTRLTVL.

The chain joins TRBV7-2 to TRBJ2-5; 8 bases fit TRBD2. Trimming cost V 5 bases and J 4 bases; bases outside gene matches: 15. This CDR3 spans 17 amino acids. Germline V gene data show CDR1 as SGHTA and CDR2 as FQGNSA. The CDR3 is CASSTRGRNREGETQYF. In DNA, the CDR3 is TGTGCCAGCAGCACGAGGGGGAGGAACCGGGAGGGAGAGACCCAGTACTTC.

This clone was counted a few times. This chain connects TRBV4-2 to TRBJ2-3; possibly TRBD2 for D (6 bases). The CDR3 sequence is 17 residues long. The germline V gene encodes CDR1 LGHNA and CDR2 YNFKEQ. Deletions cut 2 bases from V and 4 bases from J, with 19 bases between. The CDR3 nucleotides are TGTGCCAGCAGCCAACTGACTAGTTTAGGGCATTCAGATACGCAGTATTTT. Amino acid sequence: CASSQLTSLGHSDTQYF.

The chain links TRBV9 to TRBJ2-2; D not certain. The V and J ends lost 0 bases and 6 bases respectively, with 3 bases between them. The CDR3 consists of 12 residues. Per the germline V gene, CDR1 is SGDLS and CDR2 is YYNGEE. The CDR3 DNA sequence: TGTGCCAGCAGCGTAGCGGCCGGGGAGCTGTTTTTT. It codes for CASSVAAGELFF.

The chain links TRBV7-2 to TRBJ2-1, with 8 bases aligning to TRBD2. This CDR3 has 15 residues. Trimming removed 3 bases from V and 6 bases from J; junction bases left unmatched: 7. Per germline, CDR1 SGHTA and CDR2 FQGNSA. CDR3 region: CASSFRGGRFNEQFF. CDR3 sequence (DNA): TGTGCCAGCAGCTTCCGGGGGGGCCGGTTCAATGAGCAGTTCTTC.